This T cell receptor (beta chain) was identified during a study of blood T cell repertoires in COVID-19. Original data processing: From reference gene primer amplification, estimates of nucleated cell counts were derived. The method was immunoSEQ multiplex PCR; TCRdb's version includes in-frame clones alone and lacks a portion of them. From that table come the V and J calls and clone size; the DNA was used to work out D and trimming. The table includes tens of thousands of clones, more than 70% detected once. The TCR originated in a human donor with acute or convalescent COVID-19. The donor label of this sample is uncertain. The sequencing input was peripheral blood.

CDR3: CASSPDKSEGYTF. CDR3 sequence (DNA): TGTGCCAGCTCACCGGACAAGTCGGAGGGCTACACCTTC. The V gene is TRBV18, the J gene TRBJ1-2; D possibly corresponds to TRBD1 (5 bases). Germline CDR1 is KGHSH and CDR2 is LQKENI. Trimming took 3 bases from V and 8 from J, leaving 13 bases between them. CDR3 size: 13 residues.